The 8 T cell receptor beta chains listed next were all sequenced from one sample in a study of blood T cell repertoires in COVID-19. The assay was immunoSEQ multiplex PCR, and TCRdb's table has in-frame clones only and misses some. This repertoire shows approximately 400,000 clones, roughly nine tenths found once; its top ten account for about 1.2%. The sample taken for sequencing was peripheral blood. These receptors were taken from a man aged 35 to 55 with acute or convalescent COVID-19.

V usage is TRBV3-1 (or the pseudogene TRBV3-2) and J usage is TRBJ2-3; 8 bases agree with TRBD2. CDR1 is LGHDT and CDR2 is YNNKEL in the germline V gene (reference sequence). The trim removed 1 base at V and 1 base at J, leaving 7 bases unmatched. The CDR3 length is 17 residues. DNA of the CDR3: TGTGCCAGCAGCCAAGTCTTTCCCGGGGGGGGCACAGATACGCAGTATTTT. Translating it yields CASSQVFPGGGTDTQYF.

The J gene is TRBJ2-7, the V gene TRBV29-1; tentative D call: TRBD2 (6 bases). V lost 1 base to trimming and J lost 1 base, with 17 bases between them. CDR1 and CDR2 (germline): SQVTM, ANQGSEA. The length of the CDR3 is 16 residues. This CDR3 is CSVEGFEGLPSYEQYF. The CDR3 coding sequence is TGCAGCGTTGAAGGATTCGAGGGACTTCCATCCTACGAGCAGTACTTC.

The chain has TRBV27 and TRBJ2-7; possibly TRBD2 for D (7 bases). The CDR3 totals 14 residues. V lost 1 base, J lost 5 bases, and 12 bases lay in between. Germline V gene sequence: CDR1 MNHEY, CDR2 SMNVEV (reference sequence). The DNA of the CDR3 is TGTGCCAGCAGTTTATTGCGGGGGCGAGACGAGCAGTACTTC. Its protein product is CASSLLRGRDEQYF.

V is TRBV6-5 and J is TRBJ1-1; D not resolved. The V end lost 0 bases, the J end lost 1 base, and 9 bases lay between the germline ends. The V gene's germline CDR1 is MNHEY and CDR2 SVGAGI. The CDR3 consists of 15 residues. The CDR3 coding sequence is TGTGCCAGCAGTTACTCGAATCCGGGGAACACTGAAGCTTTCTTT. As protein: CASSYSNPGNTEAFF.

This rearrangement joins TRBV7-3 to TRBJ2-3; TRBD1 aligns across 7 bases. CDR1 is SGHTA, CDR2 FQGTGA, per germline. With V trimmed by 5 bases and J by 1 base, 9 bases remained unmatched. The CDR3 has 16 residues. The CDR3 loop is CASSTYRGVGTDTQYF. CDR3 coding DNA: TGTGCCAGCAGCACCTACAGGGGAGTGGGCACAGATACGCAGTATTTT.

The chain carries TRBV27 and TRBJ2-7; 9 nucleotides agree with TRBD1. This CDR3 spans 15 amino acids. V dropped 3 bases and J dropped 6; count of bases not matched to a gene: 9. The germline CDR1 and CDR2 sequences are MNHEY and SMNVEV (reference sequence). Written as DNA, the CDR3 is TGTGCCAGCAGTTTCCGGGACAGGGTCGTCGGCGAGCAGTACTTC. Amino acid sequence: CASSFRDRVVGEQYF.

V gene TRBV2 combines with J gene TRBJ2-7, with TRBD2 identical over 12 bases. V gave up 9 bases and J gave up 6 bases; unmatched junction bases: 3. This CDR3 spans 12 amino acids. The V gene's germline CDR1 is SNHLY and CDR2 FYNNEI. CDR3 nucleotide sequence: TGTGCCAGGGGACTAGCGGGTAGCGAGCAGTACTTC. It codes for CARGLAGSEQYF.

The chain employs TRBV6-5 and TRBJ1-2; no firm D call. CDR1 is MNHEY, CDR2 SVGAGI, per germline. The CDR3 contains 15 residues. The V and J ends lost 4 bases and 0 bases respectively, with 12 bases between them. The CDR3 DNA sequence: TGTGCCAGCAGTTCCGAGAGATTGTCTAACTATGGCTACACCTTC. It specifies CASSSERLSNYGYTF.